This record covers a single TCR beta chain. What it recognizes is unknown. The data belong to a study of breast tumors, draining lymph nodes, adjacent tissues. Axillary draining lymph nodes of breast cancer patients supplied the node samples. Findings of the study overall: Data only fit, rather than demonstrated, lymph node origin of most tumor T cells. Tumor TCR diversity was below lymph nodes but above nontumor tissue. Tumor and nontumor repertoires were significantly more similar in luminal-like than in basal-like breast cancer. The data were judged consistent with most tumor T cells coming from lymph node and expanding in tumor.

One entry per CDR3 protein results from TCRdb running MiXCR on the multiplex PCR reads. Of 200,000 to 300,000 distinct CDR3 sequences listed, over 25% are singletons. The receptor was isolated from a female donor with breast cancer. Some clones in this sample may be carry-over from other donors' samples. The sample comprised axillary lymph node tissue.

The CDR3 region has the DNA TGTGCCAGCAGCCCTGGGAAACTAGCGCGGCAATCCCACGAGCAGTACTTC. It is translated as CASSPGKLARQSHEQYF. The chain links TRBV7-9 to TRBJ2-7, with 7 bases fitting TRBD2. J gave up 5 bases and V 5 bases, and 18 bases lay outside the gene matches. Germline-derived CDR1 and CDR2 are SEHNR and FQNEAQ (reference sequence). This CDR3 is 17 amino acids long.